These T cell receptor beta chains were read from a single sample in a study of T cell repertoires in cytomegalovirus infection. TCRdb re-derived calls from the reads in MiXCR, one entry per CDR3 protein. The profile shows around 320,000 distinct CDR3 sequences, more than 9% of them singletons. Sequencing used PBMCs. Receptors were obtained from a human donor in good health (CMV status not recorded). Some clones in this sample may be carry-over from other donors' samples. Each CDR3 is given with its conserved first and last residue. Fields, in order: J gene, D gene, V gene, CDR3 protein. A D gene is named only where the DNA matches it firmly.

>TRBJ2-5|TRBD2|TRBV18
CASSLASGHQETQYF
>TRBJ1-4|-|TRBV7-2
CASSPFGPSGSNEKLFF
>TRBJ2-2|TRBD1|TRBV28
CASSSGTVGNTGELFF
>TRBJ2-7|TRBD1|TRBV28
CASRKAGTGPYEQYF
>TRBJ2-7|-|TRBV11-2
CASSSGTANEQYF
>TRBJ2-7|-|TRBV11-2
CASRRQLSSYEQYF
>TRBJ2-3|-|TRBV7-2
CASSLVVASTDTQYF
>TRBJ1-1|TRBD1|TRBV12-3/TRBV12-4
CASSPLGTGGAGTEAFF
>TRBJ2-7|-|TRBV24-1
CATSEPRPGGEQYF
>TRBJ1-2|TRBD1|TRBV7-2
CASSLETGVTYYGYTF
>TRBJ2-3|TRBD2|TRBV7-9
CASSLIAGSITDTQYF
>TRBJ2-1|TRBD2|TRBV2
CASSGGGREQFF
>TRBJ2-3|-|TRBV10-3
CAISGSPDTQYF
>TRBJ2-5|-|TRBV7-4
CASSQVGGMNQETQYF
>TRBJ2-7|-|TRBV7-2
CASSLSGLYEQYF
>TRBJ2-1|-|TRBV7-2
CASSLGRGRGGDEQFF
>TRBJ1-2|-|TRBV12-3/TRBV12-4
CASSLRGDGYTF
>TRBJ2-1|-|TRBV5-6
CASSLMQSGDFYNEQFF